One sample yielded the 20 T cell receptor beta chains listed below, sequenced in a study of blood T cell repertoires in COVID-19. Sequenced by immunoSEQ multiplex PCR; TCRdb stores in-frame clones only, minus some. In the table there are about 310,000 clones, roughly 87% of which are singletons. What was sequenced was peripheral blood. The source is a man aged 45-65 years with active or convalescent COVID-19.

This chain connects TRBV19 to TRBJ1-5, with 7 bases fitting TRBD1. The CDR3 consists of 15 residues. The V gene end was trimmed by 7 bases and the J gene end by 0 bases; junction bases not matched to a gene: 6. Germline V gene lookup returns CDR1 LNHDA and CDR2 SQIVND (reference sequence). CDR3 residues: CASKDGQASNQPQHF. Here the CDR3 DNA reads TGTGCCAGTAAAGACGGACAGGCTAGCAATCAGCCCCAGCATTTT.

The sample holds a few counts of this clone. The V gene is TRBV15, the J gene TRBJ2-1; TRBD1 might be the D (6 bases). The CDR3 has 15 amino acids. Germline CDR1 reads LNHNV; CDR2 reads YYDKDF (reference sequence). V was trimmed by 1 base and J by 10 bases, leaving 17 bases between them. The CDR3 coding sequence is TGTGCCACCAGCAGAGGTCGGACAGCTCGGGGAGAGCAGTTCTTC. It codes for CATSRGRTARGEQFF.

V and J are TRBV11-2 and TRBJ2-3, with TRBD1 matching 12 bases. The germline V gene has CDR1 SGHAT and CDR2 FQNNGV. CDR3 length: 15 amino acids. V lost 8 bases and J lost 1; bases outside the gene matches: 4. CDR3 nucleotide sequence: TGTGCCAGCGGGACAGGGGGCGACGGCACAGATACGCAGTATTTT. Protein sequence: CASGTGGDGTDTQYF.

The rearrangement links TRBV7-9 to TRBJ1-2; no firm D call. Germline assignment: CDR1 SEHNR and CDR2 FQNEAQ (reference sequence). CDR3 size: 13 residues. Between the trimmed V and J ends, which lost 7 bases and 2 bases, there was a span of 11 bases. In DNA form, the CDR3 reads TGTGCCAGCACCCGTGACACCAACTATGGCTACACCTTC. It encodes CASTRDTNYGYTF.

The chain employs TRBV7-9 and TRBJ2-7; 10 bases match TRBD1. CDR3 length equals 14 residues. V lost 4 bases and J lost 5; bases outside the gene matches: 5. Germline V gene sequence: CDR1 SEHNR, CDR2 FQNEAQ (reference sequence). The CDR3 here is CASSWGDRGNEQYF. The CDR3 coding sequence is TGTGCCAGCAGCTGGGGGGACAGGGGAAACGAGCAGTACTTC. The full variable domain, with the rest looked up from reference TRBV7-9 and TRBJ2-7, is DTGVSQNPRHKITKRGQNVTFRCDPISEHNRLYWYRQTLGQGPEFLTYFQNEAQLEKSRLLSDRFSAERPKGSFSTLEIQRTEQGDSAMYLCASSWGDRGNEQYFGPGTRLTVT.

The rearrangement links TRBV7-8 to TRBJ2-5; a weak D match, TRBD2 (6 bases). Trimming left V 5 bases short and J 2 bases short, with 15 bases between. Germline CDR1 reads SGHVS; CDR2 reads FQNEAQ. The CDR3 consists of 15 residues. The CDR3 here is CASSRVGGAQETQYF. The CDR3 bases are TGTGCCAGCAGCCGTGTGGGGGGAGCTCAAGAGACCCAGTACTTC.

The J gene is TRBJ2-1, the V gene TRBV9, with a possible D match to TRBD1 (6 bases). This CDR3 comprises 17 residues. The germline CDR1 and CDR2 sequences are SGDLS and YYNGEE. Trimming removed 3 bases at V and 3 bases at J, with 19 bases between. The CDR3 sequence: CASSASTTGSNYNEQFF. For the CDR3, the DNA is TGTGCCAGCAGCGCCTCAACAACAGGGTCTAACTACAATGAGCAGTTCTTC.

The gene calls are TRBV27 and TRBJ2-3; no reliable D call. The V gene lost 5 bases and the J gene lost 2 bases, with 8 bases spanning the gap. In germline, CDR1 is MNHEY, CDR2 SMNVEV (reference sequence). The CDR3 consists of 13 residues. CDR3 nucleotide sequence: TGTGCCAGCAGTCCTAGGAACACAGATACGCAGTATTTT. Translated: CASSPRNTDTQYF.

The rearrangement uses TRBV6-5 and TRBJ2-3, with 9 nucleotides matching TRBD2. J was trimmed by 6 bases and V by 7 bases; bases with no gene match: 8. This CDR3 comprises 14 residues. CDR1 is MNHEY, CDR2 SVGAGI, per germline. DNA of the CDR3: TGTGCCAGCACCGATAGCGGGGGAAGGGATACGCAGTATTTT. This translates into CASTDSGGRDTQYF.

The chain employs TRBV6-5 and TRBJ2-7; maybe TRBD2 (5 bases). The CDR3 is 15 amino acids. Germline assignment: CDR1 MNHEY and CDR2 SVGAGI. V was pared by 2 bases and J by 1 base, with 12 bases between. The CDR3 loop is CASSYDWERSYEQYF. As DNA, the CDR3 is TGTGCCAGCAGTTACGACTGGGAGAGGTCCTACGAGCAGTACTTC.

The V gene is TRBV2, the J gene TRBJ2-1; 13 bases align to TRBD2. With 7 bases clipped from V and 7 bases from J, the junction kept 10 bases outside the gene matches. The CDR3 consists of 16 residues. Germline V lookup: CDR1 SNHLY, CDR2 FYNNEI. CDR3 DNA sequence: TGTGCCAGCAATCGACTAGCGGGAGGAACCGCTAATGAGCAGTTCTTC. Protein sequence: CASNRLAGGTANEQFF.

This chain connects TRBV18 to TRBJ1-4; no clear D. The CDR3 runs to 13 residues. Germline V gene sequence: CDR1 KGHSH, CDR2 LQKENI. Trimming left V 6 bases short and J 7 bases short, with 12 bases between. The CDR3 bases are TGTGCCAGCTCTCGGTCCTCCACTGAAAAACTGTTTTTT. Its protein product is CASSRSSTEKLFF. The full variable domain, in which reference TRBV18 and TRBJ1-4 provide the parts outside the CDR3, is NAGVMQNPRHLVRRRGQEARLRCSPMKGHSHVYWYRQLPEEGLKFMVYLQKENIIDESGMPKERFSAEFPKEGPSILRIQQVVRGDSAAYFCASSRSSTEKLFFGSGTQLSVL.

This sequence joins TRBV19 and TRBJ2-7, with 7 bases that match TRBD1. Trimming cost V 7 bases and J 2 bases; bases outside gene matches: 8. The germline CDR1 and CDR2 sequences are LNHDA and SQIVND (reference sequence). This CDR3 has 14 amino acids. CDR3 protein: CASNYRDSTYEQYF. The CDR3 DNA reads as TGTGCCAGTAATTACCGGGACAGCACCTACGAGCAGTACTTC.

The chain has TRBV5-4 and TRBJ2-7; a weak D match, TRBD2 (6 bases). Per the germline V gene, CDR1 is SGHNT and CDR2 is YYREEE (reference sequence). CDR3 length equals 17 residues. Trimming removed 4 bases at V and 6 bases at J, with 26 bases between. In DNA, the CDR3 is TGTGCCAGCAGCATGGGGGGATACGGATCCCTCGCGGGCGAGCAGTACTTC. Encoded protein: CASSMGGYGSLAGEQYF. Full variable domain (rest looked up from reference TRBV5-4 and TRBJ2-7): ETGVTQSPTHLIKTRGQQVTLRCSSQSGHNTVSWYQQALGQGPQFIFQYYREEENGRGNFPPRFSGLQFPNYSSELNVNALELDDSALYLCASSMGGYGSLAGEQYFGPGTRLTVT.

This chain joins TRBV15 and TRBJ1-6; D possibly corresponds to TRBD1 (5 bases). CDR1 is LNHNV and CDR2 is YYDKDF in the germline V gene (reference sequence). V lost 3 bases to trimming and J lost 9 bases, with 15 bases between them. This CDR3 comprises 15 residues. The CDR3 region is CATSRTVAGLSPLHF. The DNA of the CDR3 is TGTGCCACCAGCAGGACGGTGGCAGGGCTTTCACCCCTCCACTTT.

The V call is TRBV28, the J call TRBJ2-7; 14 positions agree with TRBD2. In germline, CDR1 is MDHEN, CDR2 SYDVKM. Unmatched junction bases numbered 8, after V lost 3 bases and J lost 7 bases. This CDR3 comprises 16 residues. Here the CDR3 reads CASSFQGLAGGKEQYF. CDR3 coding DNA: TGTGCCAGCAGTTTTCAAGGACTAGCGGGGGGCAAGGAGCAGTACTTC.

This clone was detected a few times. The CDR3 spells CASSPLLGAGEQYF. The CDR3 DNA is TGTGCCAGCAGCCCTCTTTTGGGCGCGGGGGAGCAGTACTTC. The chain combines TRBV4-2 with TRBJ2-7, with D maybe TRBD2 (6 bases). V shed 4 bases and J shed 7 bases, with 17 bases lying between them. This CDR3 is built from 14 residues. Per germline, CDR1 LGHNA and CDR2 YNFKEQ.

The chain joins TRBV28 to TRBJ2-5, with TRBD2 matching 8 bases. The CDR3 is made up of 14 amino acids. With V trimmed by 3 bases and J by 4 bases, 4 bases remained unmatched. The germline V gene has CDR1 MDHEN and CDR2 SYDVKM. CDR3 loop: CASSLAGGAETQYF. CDR3 DNA: TGTGCCAGCAGTTTGGCGGGGGGCGCAGAGACCCAGTACTTC.

The CDR3 DNA follows: TGTGCCAGCAGCCAAATTGGAGGGACCGAAGAGACCCAGTACTTC. The encoded protein is CASSQIGGTEETQYF. The rearrangement links TRBV7-6 to TRBJ2-5, with D possibly matching TRBD2 (6 bases). V dropped 5 bases and J dropped 3 bases, with 16 bases sitting between them. The germline gives CDR1 SGHVS, CDR2 FNYEAQ. The CDR3 has 15 residues.

The chain employs TRBV27 and TRBJ1-5; TRBD1 might be the D (5 bases). Germline V CDR1 and CDR2: MNHEY, SMNVEV (reference sequence). V lost 6 bases and J lost 6, with 15 bases in between. The CDR3 has 14 amino acids. CDR3 amino acids: CASRGEGAGQPQHF. The CDR3 DNA follows: TGTGCCAGCAGGGGGGAGGGCGCGGGTCAGCCCCAGCATTTT.